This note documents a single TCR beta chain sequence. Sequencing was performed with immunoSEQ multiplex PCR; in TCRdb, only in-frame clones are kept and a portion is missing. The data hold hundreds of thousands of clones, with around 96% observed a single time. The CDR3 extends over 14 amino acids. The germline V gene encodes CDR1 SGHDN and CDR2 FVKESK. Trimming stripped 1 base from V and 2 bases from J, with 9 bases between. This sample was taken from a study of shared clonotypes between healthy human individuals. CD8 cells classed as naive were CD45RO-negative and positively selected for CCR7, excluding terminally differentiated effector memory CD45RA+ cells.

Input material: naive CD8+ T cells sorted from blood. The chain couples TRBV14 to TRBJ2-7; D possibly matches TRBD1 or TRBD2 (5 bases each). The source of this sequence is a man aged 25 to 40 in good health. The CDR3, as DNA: TGTGCCAGCAGCCAAGGAGGGGTAGCCTACGAGCAGTACTTC. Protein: CASSQGGVAYEQYF. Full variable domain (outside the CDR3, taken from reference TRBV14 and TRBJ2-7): EAGVTQFPSHSVIEKGQTVTLRCDPISGHDNLYWYRRVMGKEIKFLLHFVKESKQDESGMPNNRFLAERTGGTYSTLKVQPAELEDSGVYFCASSQGGVAYEQYFGPGTRLTVT.